One and the same sample provided the 28 T cell receptor beta chains below, sequenced in a study of identical twins. TCRdb recomputed calls from the 5' RACE reads with MiXCR, one row per CDR3 protein. This sample has over 500,000 distinct CDR3 sequences; about 20% occur once, and the top ten carry about 0.91%. These same records also appear under a second study, on T cells expressing NK-cell markers.

What was sequenced was CD4+ T cells sorted from blood. These receptors originate from a young woman in good health.

This clonotype was counted between two and nine times. The V gene is TRBV5-1, the J gene TRBJ2-7, with D perhaps being TRBD1 or TRBD2 (5 bases each). The length of the CDR3 is 14 residues. Germline values: CDR1 SGHRS, CDR2 YFSETQ. The V end was cut by 0 bases, the J end by 4 bases, with 11 bases between. This CDR3 reads CASSLEWGGYEQYF. CDR3 DNA sequence: TGCGCCAGCAGCTTGGAATGGGGCGGGTACGAGCAGTACTTC. Full variable domain (rest looked up from reference TRBV5-1 and TRBJ2-7): KAGVTQTPRYLIKTRGQQVTLSCSPISGHRSVSWYQQTPGQGLQFLFEYFSETQRNKGNFPGRFSGRQFSNSRSEMNVSTLELGDSALYLCASSLEWGGYEQYFGPGTRLTVT.

This chain links TRBV7-9 with TRBJ2-5, with TRBD2 identical over 12 bases. CDR1 and CDR2 (germline): SEHNR, FQNEAQ (reference sequence). V lost 7 bases to trimming and J lost 5 bases; unmatched junction nucleotides: 8. CDR3 length: 15 amino acids. Written as DNA, the CDR3 is TGTGCCAGCATGCGAGGACTAGCGGGGATCGAGACCCAGTACTTC. Translation gives CASMRGLAGIETQYF. The full variable domain, completed using reference TRBV7-9 and TRBJ2-5, is DTGVSQNPRHKITKRGQNVTFRCDPISEHNRLYWYRQTLGQGPEFLTYFQNEAQLEKSRLLSDRFSAERPKGSFSTLEIQRTEQGDSAMYLCASMRGLAGIETQYFGPGTRLLVL.

This chain connects TRBV7-6 to TRBJ2-3, with TRBD2 matching over 13 bases. The CDR3 has 16 residues. Germline values: CDR1 SGHVS, CDR2 FNYEAQ. The ends lost 5 bases at V and 4 bases at J; junction bases unmatched: 6. The CDR3 DNA reads as TGTGCCAGCAGCCAACTAGCGGGAGGGCCTGCAGATACGCAGTATTTT. Translated, it gives CASSQLAGGPADTQYF.

This clonotype was detected ten times or more. The chain uses TRBV5-1 and TRBJ2-2; 12 bases agree with TRBD2. The CDR3 has 16 residues. Germline values: CDR1 SGHRS, CDR2 YFSETQ. After removal of 4 bases from V and 3 bases from J, the junction contained 4 bases not matched to a gene. CDR3 sequence: CASSQRTSGDTGELFF. DNA for the CDR3: TGCGCCAGCAGCCAACGGACTAGCGGGGACACCGGGGAGCTGTTTTTT. Supplemented by reference TRBV5-1 and TRBJ2-2, the full variable domain reads KAGVTQTPRYLIKTRGQQVTLSCSPISGHRSVSWYQQTPGQGLQFLFEYFSETQRNKGNFPGRFSGRQFSNSRSEMNVSTLELGDSALYLCASSQRTSGDTGELFFGEGSRLTVL.

This clonotype was seen more than once but under ten times. The chain is built from TRBV6-2 or TRBV6-3 and TRBJ2-7, with a tentative D call TRBD2 (5 bases). The V gene's germline CDR1 is MNHEY and CDR2 SVGEGT. The V end was cut by 7 bases, the J end by 0 bases, with 13 bases between. This CDR3 is 14 amino acids long. This CDR3 reads CASTWTQSSYEQYF. CDR3 DNA: TGTGCCAGCACCTGGACTCAGAGCTCCTACGAGCAGTACTTC.

This clonotype has more than one count but fewer than ten. This chain links TRBV20-1 with TRBJ2-1, with 7 bases matching TRBD2. CDR3 size: 13 residues. The V gene end was trimmed by 5 bases and the J gene end by 1 base; junction bases not matched to a gene: 2. CDR1 is DFQATT and CDR2 is SNEGSKA in the germline V gene (reference sequence). The CDR3: CSAAGRSYNEQFF. CDR3 DNA sequence: TGCAGTGCTGCCGGGAGGTCCTACAATGAGCAGTTCTTC.

The gene calls are TRBV7-2 and TRBJ2-7; 12 bases are shared with TRBD2. J lost 3 bases, V lost 3 bases, and 6 bases had no gene match. This CDR3 has 16 residues. CDR1 is SGHTA and CDR2 is FQGNSA in the germline V gene. The CDR3 loop reads CASSFRTSGINYEQYF. The CDR3 nucleotides are TGTGCCAGCAGCTTCCGGACTAGCGGGATTAACTACGAGCAGTACTTC.

The rearrangement links TRBV27 to TRBJ2-1; D might be TRBD2 (6 bases). The CDR3 loop spans 15 amino acids. Germline CDR1 and CDR2: MNHEY and SMNVEV (reference sequence). V was cut by 6 bases and J by 8 bases, with 20 bases left in between. Here the CDR3 DNA reads TGTGCCAGCAGCCATAGCTACGGGGGTTCCTATGAGCAGTTCTTC. Its protein product is CASSHSYGGSYEQFF.

The genes are TRBV20-1 and TRBJ1-2; 7 bases agree with TRBD1. J gave up 6 bases and V 6 bases, and 13 bases lay outside the gene matches. There are 14 residues in the CDR3. Germline assignment: CDR1 DFQATT and CDR2 SNEGSKA (reference sequence). The CDR3, as DNA: TGCAGTGCGATAGCAGGGGGGAAAGACCATGGCTACACCTTC. It specifies CSAIAGGKDHGYTF.

V is TRBV7-2 and J is TRBJ2-1, with TRBD2 identical over 9 bases. CDR1 and CDR2 (germline): SGHTA, FQGNSA. CDR3 length: 17 amino acids. Trimming cost V 1 base and J 8 bases; bases outside gene matches: 12. The DNA for the CDR3 is TGTGCCAGCAGCTTAGGGCTGGGGCTAGCGGGGAACGATGAGCAGTTCTTC. Translation gives CASSLGLGLAGNDEQFF.

V is TRBV20-1 and J is TRBJ2-1, with D maybe TRBD2 (6 bases). Germline V gene sequence: CDR1 DFQATT, CDR2 SNEGSKA (reference sequence). The CDR3 runs 13 residues. V lost 3 bases and J 8 bases, leaving 14 bases between the germline ends. CDR3 sequence (DNA): TGCAGTGCTAGCGGCGGGATCATCGATGAGCAGTTCTTC. The encoded protein is CSASGGIIDEQFF.

This clonotype has only a few counts. V usage is TRBV20-1 and J usage is TRBJ2-5; 7 bases are a match to TRBD2. This CDR3 region has 13 residues. V lost 6 bases and J lost 5; bases outside the gene matches: 9. Germline CDR1 and CDR2: DFQATT and SNEGSKA (reference sequence). The CDR3: CSARLDGGETQYF. The CDR3 DNA reads as TGCAGTGCCAGACTAGACGGGGGGGAGACCCAGTACTTC.

This rearrangement joins TRBV18 to TRBJ1-2; 7 bases are shared with TRBD1. This CDR3 comprises 14 residues. The V gene's germline CDR1 is KGHSH and CDR2 LQKENI. The ends lost 3 bases at V and 6 bases at J; junction bases unmatched: 7. The DNA for the CDR3 is TGTGCCAGCTCACCTCAGCCAGGGGGGGATGGCTACACCTTC. Amino acid sequence: CASSPQPGGDGYTF.

This chain joins TRBV7-2 and TRBJ2-1; D remains unclear. V was shortened by 5 bases and J by 8 bases, with 13 bases between the two germline ends. Germline CDR1 and CDR2: SGHTA and FQGNSA. The CDR3 is 13 amino acids. CDR3 sequence reads: CASSPSATDEQFF. The CDR3 nucleotides are TGTGCCAGCAGCCCTAGTGCGACGGATGAGCAGTTCTTC.

The V and J genes are TRBV11-2 and TRBJ2-7; weak D call: TRBD1 (6 bases). Germline CDR1 SGHAT, CDR2 FQNNGV. The germline V and J ends were trimmed by 4 bases and 0 bases, with 16 bases remaining between them. The CDR3 runs to 16 residues. The CDR3 region has the DNA TGTGCCAGCAGCTCCAGGGGAGCGCGTAGCTCCTACGAGCAGTACTTC. Translation: CASSSRGARSSYEQYF.

This clonotype was observed many times. The J gene is TRBJ2-3, the V gene TRBV12-3 or TRBV12-4; D is possibly TRBD2 (6 bases). The DNA matches TRBJ2-5 better at its end, which makes the J call doubtful. This CDR3 is 13 amino acids long. Written as DNA, the CDR3 is TGTGCCAGCAGTTTAGGCGGGGCAGGGACCCAGTACTTC. This translates into CASSLGGAGTQYF.

In its sample, this clonotype was seen a few times. V is TRBV12-3 or TRBV12-4 and J is TRBJ1-2, with a tentative D call TRBD1 (6 bases). V was clipped by 0 bases and J by 6 bases, with 11 bases between them. The CDR3 loop spans 14 amino acids. CDR3 nucleotide sequence: TGTGCCAGCAGTTTAGCTGGGACACCCCATGGCTACACCTTC. Amino acids: CASSLAGTPHGYTF.

J is TRBJ2-6 and V is TRBV4-1; D ambiguous. Germline CDR1 reads MGHRA; CDR2 reads YSYEKL. The V end lost 4 bases, the J end lost 1 base, and 8 bases lay between the germline ends. CDR3 length: 15 residues. The CDR3 nucleotides are TGCGCCAGCAGCCTCCACGGTTCTGGGGCCAACGTCCTGACTTTC. It yields the protein CASSLHGSGANVLTF.

The chain recombines TRBV4-3 with TRBJ1-4, with 7 positions matching TRBD1. The CDR3 totals 15 residues. The V gene's germline CDR1 is LGHNA and CDR2 YSLEER. Losses at the gene ends were 4 bases for V and 5 bases for J; bases not matched to a gene: 7. The CDR3 sequence: CASSRGGTENEKLFF. The DNA for the CDR3 is TGCGCCAGCAGCCGAGGGGGGACAGAAAATGAAAAACTGTTTTTT.

The chain combines TRBV5-1 with TRBJ2-5; 10 bases map to TRBD1. CDR1 SGHRS and CDR2 YFSETQ come from the germline V gene. The CDR3 is 15 amino acids. The V gene end was trimmed by 3 bases and the J gene end by 5 bases; junction bases not matched to a gene: 7. This CDR3 is CASSSGTGVRETQYF. DNA of the CDR3: TGCGCCAGCAGCTCCGGGACAGGGGTAAGGGAGACCCAGTACTTC.

The table lists this clonotype with a count of one. The V call is TRBV20-1, the J call TRBJ2-5; D not certain. The V and J ends lost 7 bases and 3 bases respectively, with 24 bases between them. The CDR3 spans 16 residues. Germline V gene sequence: CDR1 DFQATT, CDR2 SNEGSKA (reference sequence). CDR3 sequence (DNA): TGCAGTGGTTGCACCGAAGGCAGTCCGCAGAAAGAGACCCAGTACTTC. The encoded protein is CSGCTEGSPQKETQYF.

This clonotype was recorded a few times. This chain links TRBV5-1 with TRBJ1-1; D might be TRBD1 (5 bases). With 2 bases removed from V and 0 bases from J, the gap between germline ends came to 8 bases. This CDR3 spans 14 amino acids. Germline values: CDR1 SGHRS, CDR2 YFSETQ. CDR3 loop: CASSFRAMNTEAFF. The CDR3 region has the DNA TGCGCCAGCAGCTTCAGGGCGATGAACACTGAAGCTTTCTTT.

CDR3 DNA: TGTGCCAGCAGTTACCGGCCGACAGGGCGTCGGGAGACCCAGTACTTC. It translates to CASSYRPTGRRETQYF. J is TRBJ2-5 and V is TRBV6-2 or TRBV6-3; 7 nucleotides agree with TRBD1. The CDR3 is 16 residues long. The trim removed 2 bases at V and 5 bases at J, leaving 11 bases unmatched. Germline V gene sequence: CDR1 MNHEY, CDR2 SVGEGT.

There are a few counts of this clonotype. J is TRBJ1-1 and V is TRBV6-1; possible D gene TRBD1, 6 bases. The CDR3 sequence is 16 residues long. The germline V gene has CDR1 MNHNS and CDR2 SASEGT. The V gene lost 8 bases and the J gene lost 0 bases, with 19 bases spanning the gap. The CDR3 sequence: CASARQVEWMNTEAFF. The DNA for the CDR3 is TGTGCCAGCGCAAGACAGGTTGAGTGGATGAACACTGAAGCTTTCTTT.

This clonotype was seen a few times. The V and J genes are TRBV18 and TRBJ2-7; TRBD1 agrees at 10 bases. Per the germline V gene, CDR1 is KGHSH and CDR2 is LQKENI. This CDR3 has 15 amino acids. Losses at the gene ends were 3 bases for V and 5 bases for J; bases not matched to a gene: 7. CDR3 sequence reads: CASSPTGQGNHEQYF. In DNA, the CDR3 is TGTGCCAGCTCACCCACGGGACAGGGGAACCACGAGCAGTACTTC.

This clonotype has more than one count but fewer than ten. The V and J genes are TRBV7-9 and TRBJ1-2; D may be TRBD1 (5 bases). The CDR3 totals 14 residues. Germline CDR1 is SEHNR and CDR2 is FQNEAQ (reference sequence). The ends were cut back, 4 bases at V and 4 bases at J, with 13 bases in the middle. This CDR3 reads CASSSGRVLYGYTF. Written as DNA, the CDR3 is TGTGCCAGCAGCTCGGGACGGGTACTCTATGGCTACACCTTC.

This clonotype occurred many times. This chain connects TRBV10-2 to TRBJ2-5, with D possibly TRBD1 on 5 matching bases. This CDR3 region has 15 residues. Looked up from germline, CDR1 is WSHSY and CDR2 is SAAADI. V lost 7 bases and J lost 2, with 17 bases in between. The CDR3 is CASIAMRQSQETQYF. DNA of the CDR3: TGCGCCAGCATCGCAATGAGACAGAGTCAAGAGACCCAGTACTTC.

The chain uses TRBV24-1 and TRBJ1-3; 8 nucleotides align to TRBD1. This CDR3 contains 15 residues. The V gene end was trimmed by 7 bases and the J gene end by 4 bases; junction bases not matched to a gene: 8. The germline CDR1 and CDR2 sequences are KGHDR and SFDVKD. In DNA form, the CDR3 reads TGTGCCACCAGCCGTACAGGGGGTAAAGGAAACACCATATATTTT. Translation: CATSRTGGKGNTIYF.